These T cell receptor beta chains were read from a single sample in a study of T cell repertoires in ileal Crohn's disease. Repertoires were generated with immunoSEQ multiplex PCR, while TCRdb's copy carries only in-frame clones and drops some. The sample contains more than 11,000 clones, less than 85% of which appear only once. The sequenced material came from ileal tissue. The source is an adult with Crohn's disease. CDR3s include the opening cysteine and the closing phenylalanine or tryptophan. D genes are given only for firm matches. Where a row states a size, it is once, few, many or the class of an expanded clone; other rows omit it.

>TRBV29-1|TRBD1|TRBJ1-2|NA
CSVDHRDRGGYTF
TGCAGCGTTGACCACCGCGACAGGGGAGGCTACACCTTC
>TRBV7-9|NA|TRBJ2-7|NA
CASSLGPRSSYEQYF
TGTGCCAGCAGCTTAGGTCCGCGGAGCTCCTACGAGCAGTACTTC
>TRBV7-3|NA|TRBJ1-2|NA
CASSLNPQTTYGYTF
TGTGCCAGCAGCTTAAACCCACAGACCACCTATGGCTACACCTTC
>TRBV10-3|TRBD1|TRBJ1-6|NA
CAIRPGQANSPLHF
TGTGCCATCAGACCGGGACAGGCCAATTCACCCCTCCACTTT
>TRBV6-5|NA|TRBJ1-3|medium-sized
CASRRGISGNTIYF
TGTGCCAGCAGGAGGGGGATCTCTGGAAACACCATATATTTT
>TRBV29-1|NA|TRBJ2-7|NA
CSVLSGARQYF
TGCAGCGTGCTCTCCGGCGCGCGGCAGTACTTC
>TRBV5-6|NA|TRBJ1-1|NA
CASSFGQRSTEAFF
TGTGCCAGCAGCTTCGGACAGAGGAGCACTGAAGCTTTCTTT
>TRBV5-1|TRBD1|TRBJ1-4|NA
CASSDRDRGLEKLFF
TGCGCCAGCAGCGATAGGGACAGGGGGCTGGAAAAACTGTTTTTT
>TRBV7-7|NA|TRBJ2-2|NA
CASSPQVFNTGELFF
TGTGCCAGCAGCCCCCAGGTTTTCAACACCGGGGAGCTGTTTTTT
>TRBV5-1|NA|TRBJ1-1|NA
CASSPQQRGENTEAFF
TGCGCCAGCAGCCCTCAGCAGAGAGGGGAGAACACTGAAGCTTTCTTT
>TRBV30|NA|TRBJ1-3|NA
CAWSSNSGNTIYF
TGTGCCTGGAGTTCCAACTCTGGAAACACCATATATTTT
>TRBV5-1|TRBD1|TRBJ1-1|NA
CASSARTGGGEAFF
TGCGCCAGCAGCGCCCGGACAGGGGGAGGTGAAGCTTTCTTT
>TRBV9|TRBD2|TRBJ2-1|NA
CASSVVDSGANEQFF
TGTGCCAGCAGCGTAGTGGATAGCGGGGCCAATGAGCAGTTCTTC
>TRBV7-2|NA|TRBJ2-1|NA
CASSLTGASMRQFF
TGTGCCAGCAGCTTAACTGGGGCCTCAATGAGGCAGTTCTTC
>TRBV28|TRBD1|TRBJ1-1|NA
CASSLTGGLNTEAFF
TGTGCCAGCAGTTTGACAGGGGGGTTGAACACTGAAGCTTTCTTT
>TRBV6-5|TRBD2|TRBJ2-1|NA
CASSQTSGGHNEQFF
TGTGCCAGCAGCCAGACTAGCGGGGGCCACAATGAGCAGTTCTTC
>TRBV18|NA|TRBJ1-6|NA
CASSPTAGANSPLHF
TGTGCCAGCTCACCAACGGCAGGGGCCAATTCACCCCTCCACTTT
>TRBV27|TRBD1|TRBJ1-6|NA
CASSSRGTGERALHF
TGTGCCAGCAGCTCAAGGGGGACAGGGGAAAGGGCCCTCCACTTT
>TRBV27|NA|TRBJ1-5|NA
CASSSHRNQPQHF
TGTGCCAGCAGTTCCCACAGAAATCAGCCCCAGCATTTT
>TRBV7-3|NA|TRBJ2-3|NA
CASSLKAAGSTDTQYF
TGTGCCAGCAGCTTAAAGGCCGCGGGGAGCACAGATACGCAGTATTTT
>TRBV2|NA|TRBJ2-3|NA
CASSEQRPLSDTQYF
TGTGCCAGCAGTGAACAGCGCCCCCTCTCGGATACGCAGTATTTT
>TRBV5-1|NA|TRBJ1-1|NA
CASSLARDLPTEAFF
TGCGCCAGCAGCTTGGCCCGGGACCTACCCACTGAAGCTTTCTTT
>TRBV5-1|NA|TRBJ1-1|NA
CASSFTQGRTEAFF
TGCGCCAGCAGCTTCACCCAGGGGAGGACTGAAGCTTTCTTT
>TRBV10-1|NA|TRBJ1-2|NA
CASTWGRCPRPFYGYTF
TGCGCCAGCACCTGGGGGCGCTGTCCGCGCCCCTTCTATGGCTACACCTTC
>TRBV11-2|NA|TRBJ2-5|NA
CASSFDDQETQYF
TGTGCCAGCAGCTTCGACGACCAAGAGACCCAGTACTTC
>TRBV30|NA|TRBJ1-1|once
CVWDQGMNTEAFF
TGTGTCTGGGATCAGGGCATGAACACTGAAGCTTTCTTT
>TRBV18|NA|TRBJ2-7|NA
CASSLLKGDQGEQYF
TGTGCCAGCTCACTCCTAAAGGGGGACCAAGGAGAGCAGTACTTC
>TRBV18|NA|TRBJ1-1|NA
CASSADRNTEAFF
TGTGCCAGCTCAGCGGACAGGAACACTGAAGCTTTCTTT
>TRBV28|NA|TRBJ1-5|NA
CASTPDGGNQPQHF
TGTGCCAGCACACCGGACGGCGGCAATCAGCCCCAGCATTTT
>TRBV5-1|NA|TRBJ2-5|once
CASSYSFQETQYF
TGCGCCAGCAGCTACAGCTTCCAAGAGACCCAGTACTTC
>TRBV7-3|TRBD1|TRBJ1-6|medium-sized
CASSLDRGEPLHF
TGTGCCAGCAGTCTGGACAGGGGCGAACCCCTCCACTTT
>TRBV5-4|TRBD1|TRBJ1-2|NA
CASSPGQGGIGFYGYTF
TGTGCCAGCAGCCCAGGACAGGGTGGGATTGGTTTCTATGGCTACACCTTC
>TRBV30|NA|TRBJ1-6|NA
CAWSVQFDHNSPLHF
TGTGCCTGGAGTGTACAATTCGACCATAATTCACCCCTCCACTTT
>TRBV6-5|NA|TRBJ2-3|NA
CASSYLGGDTQYF
TGTGCCAGCAGTTATCTAGGGGGAGATACGCAGTATTTT
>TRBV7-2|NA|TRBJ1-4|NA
CASSRLETNEKLFF
TGTGCCAGCAGCAGACTGGAAACTAATGAAAAACTGTTTTTT
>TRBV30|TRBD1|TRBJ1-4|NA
CAWSGRGGEKLFF
TGTGCCTGGAGTGGCAGGGGGGGTGAAAAACTGTTTTTT
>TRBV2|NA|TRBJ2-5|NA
CASGQQETQYF
TGTGCCAGCGGACAGCAAGAGACCCAGTACTTC
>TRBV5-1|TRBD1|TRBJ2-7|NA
CASSSGWTGQEQYF
TGCGCCAGCAGCTCAGGGTGGACAGGGCAGGAGCAGTACTTC
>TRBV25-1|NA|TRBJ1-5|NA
CASSELERWESNQPQHF
TGTGCCAGCAGTGAATTGGAACGCTGGGAAAGCAATCAGCCCCAGCATTTT
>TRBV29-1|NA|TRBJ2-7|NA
CSATGTSSVEQYF
TGCAGCGCGACCGGGACATCATCCGTCGAGCAGTACTTC
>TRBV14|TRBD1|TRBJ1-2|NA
CASSLGTAYGYTF
TGTGCCAGCAGCCTCGGGACAGCTTATGGCTACACCTTC
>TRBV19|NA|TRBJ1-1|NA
CASSRQEGTEAFF
TGTGCCAGTAGTAGACAGGAGGGTACTGAAGCTTTCTTT
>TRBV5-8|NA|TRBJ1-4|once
CASTPWEGHEKLFF
TGTGCCAGCACCCCCTGGGAGGGGCACGAAAAACTGTTTTTT
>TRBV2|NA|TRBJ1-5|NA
CASSYQGEPQHF
TGTGCCAGCAGCTACCAAGGGGAGCCCCAGCATTTT